Following are 11 T cell receptor beta chains from one sample sequenced in a study of PD-L1 blockade in urothelial cancer. This table comes from immunoSEQ multiplex PCR, and its TCRdb copy is limited to in-frame clones, with some not included. The sample lists 100,000 or so clones; about 89% were seen once. Sequences were derived from PBMCs, sampled around atezolizumab (anti-PD-L1) treatment. The source is an elderly woman with urothelial cancer.

The chain has TRBV7-9 and TRBJ1-2; TRBD1 agrees at 8 bases. V dropped 5 bases and J dropped 6; count of bases not matched to a gene: 11. Germline V gene lookup returns CDR1 SEHNR and CDR2 FQNEAQ (reference sequence). The CDR3 length is 15 residues. The chain's CDR3 is CASSPQGDRGDGYTF. The CDR3 region has the DNA TGTGCCAGCAGCCCACAGGGGGACCGGGGGGATGGCTACACCTTC.

This clone occurred once. The genes are TRBV28 and TRBJ2-2; D is possibly TRBD1 (5 bases). The CDR3 has 15 residues. Looked up from germline, CDR1 is MDHEN and CDR2 is SYDVKM. V lost 6 bases and J lost 2, with 13 bases in between. The CDR3 DNA reads TGTGCCAGCAGCCCACAGGCCTTCAACACCGGGGAGCTGTTTTTT. It codes for CASSPQAFNTGELFF.

The V and J genes are TRBV4-2 and TRBJ1-1; tentatively, D is TRBD1 (5 bases). Between the trimmed V and J ends, which lost 0 bases and 1 base, there was a span of 12 bases. The CDR3 runs 16 residues. Germline CDR1 is LGHNA and CDR2 is YNFKEQ. The CDR3 loop is CASSQEFRQKNTEAFF. CDR3 coding DNA: TGTGCCAGCAGCCAAGAGTTTCGACAGAAGAACACTGAAGCTTTCTTT.

The genes are TRBV6-5 and TRBJ1-6; 7 bases map to TRBD1. The CDR3 has 14 amino acids. J lost 7 bases, V lost 6 bases, and 6 bases had no gene match. From germline, CDR1 is MNHEY and CDR2 SVGAGI. The CDR3 reads CASSPDRANSPLHF. CDR3 in DNA: TGTGCCAGCAGCCCCGACAGGGCGAATTCACCCCTCCACTTT.

This rearrangement joins TRBV5-1 to TRBJ2-7, with TRBD1 matching over 7 bases. The CDR3 length is 14 residues. V lost 1 base and J lost 4; bases outside the gene matches: 5. Germline V gives CDR1 SGHRS, CDR2 YFSETQ. CDR3 in amino acids: CASSLSAGGYEQYF. The CDR3 nucleotides are TGCGCCAGCAGCTTGAGCGCAGGGGGTTACGAGCAGTACTTC. Drawing the rest from reference TRBV5-1 and TRBJ2-7, the complete variable domain is KAGVTQTPRYLIKTRGQQVTLSCSPISGHRSVSWYQQTPGQGLQFLFEYFSETQRNKGNFPGRFSGRQFSNSRSEMNVSTLELGDSALYLCASSLSAGGYEQYFGPGTRLTVT.

The chain uses TRBV6-6 and TRBJ1-4; 7 bases line up with TRBD1. This CDR3 has 15 amino acids. The V gene's germline CDR1 is MNHNY and CDR2 SVGAGI (reference sequence). Trimming took 5 bases from V and 4 from J; bases not matched to a gene: 7. CDR3 loop: CASSRRDSHNEKLFF. The CDR3 nucleotides are TGTGCCAGCAGTAGACGGGACAGTCATAATGAAAAACTGTTTTTT.

The rearrangement uses TRBV28 and TRBJ1-1, with TRBD1 matching over 12 bases. After removal of 8 bases from V and 4 bases from J, the junction contained 8 bases not matched to a gene. Germline V gene sequence: CDR1 MDHEN, CDR2 SYDVKM. CDR3 length equals 15 residues. CDR3 protein: CASLGTGGAATEAFF. CDR3 bases: TGTGCCAGCCTGGGGACAGGGGGCGCCGCCACTGAAGCTTTCTTT.

CDR3 in DNA: TGTGCCAGCAGCCCCGACAGCTTCAGGGGAAACACCATATATTTT. This gives the protein CASSPDSFRGNTIYF. The genes are TRBV16 and TRBJ1-3, with D possibly being TRBD1 (5 bases). CDR1 and CDR2 from the germline V gene are KGHSY and FQNENV. V gave up 4 bases and J gave up 4 bases, with 14 bases separating them. The CDR3 is 15 amino acids.

J is TRBJ1-2 and V is TRBV12-5; D may be TRBD1 (6 bases). The CDR3 extends over 13 amino acids. CDR1 is LGHNT and CDR2 is FRNRAP in the germline V gene. Trimming took off 6 bases at V and 4 bases at J, with 12 bases between the two ends. This CDR3 is CASGPGQPYGYTF. The CDR3 nucleotides are TGTGCTAGTGGCCCCGGACAGCCCTATGGCTACACCTTC.

This chain uses TRBV5-1 with TRBJ2-3; 8 bases align to TRBD2. CDR3 size: 16 residues. Unmatched junction bases numbered 8, after V lost 5 bases and J lost 0 bases. Germline CDR1 SGHRS, CDR2 YFSETQ. The CDR3 DNA sequence: TGCGCCAGCAGTCCCCAAACTAGCGGCAGCACAGATACGCAGTATTTT. Translated, it gives CASSPQTSGSTDTQYF. The full variable domain, its missing parts supplied by reference TRBV5-1 and TRBJ2-3, is KAGVTQTPRYLIKTRGQQVTLSCSPISGHRSVSWYQQTPGQGLQFLFEYFSETQRNKGNFPGRFSGRQFSNSRSEMNVSTLELGDSALYLCASSPQTSGSTDTQYFGPGTRLTVL.

The chain couples TRBV28 to TRBJ1-1, with D perhaps matching TRBD1 (5 bases). The CDR3 spans 12 residues. The V gene lost 9 bases and the J gene lost 4 bases, with 12 bases spanning the gap. The germline V gene has CDR1 MDHEN and CDR2 SYDVKM. The CDR3 here is CASSQGTTEAFF. CDR3 nucleotide sequence: TGTGCCAGTTCCCAGGGCACCACTGAAGCTTTCTTT.